One and the same sample provided the 3 T cell receptor beta chains below, sequenced in a study of blood T cell repertoires in COVID-19. The data were produced by immunoSEQ multiplex PCR, yet TCRdb's version contains in-frame clones alone and is incomplete. The sample has about 110,000 clones, about 89% seen once. The sample comprised peripheral blood. The source is a man aged 40-55 years with acute or convalescent COVID-19.

The genes are TRBV10-3 and TRBJ1-5; D possibly corresponds to TRBD1 (6 bases). CDR3 length: 14 residues. V was clipped by 8 bases and J by 1 base, with 12 bases between them. The germline gives CDR1 ENHRY, CDR2 SYGVKD. The CDR3 sequence is CAIGQMGSNQPQHF. CDR3 DNA: TGTGCCATCGGACAGATGGGGAGCAATCAGCCCCAGCATTTT.

This clone was detected only a few times. The chain employs TRBV4-2 and TRBJ1-2, with 10 positions matching TRBD1. Germline-derived CDR1 and CDR2 are LGHNA and YNFKEQ. V dropped 3 bases and J dropped 4; count of bases not matched to a gene: 8. The CDR3 has 16 residues. The CDR3 reads CASSQAGQGVAYGYTF. In DNA form, the CDR3 reads TGTGCCAGCAGCCAGGCTGGACAGGGGGTCGCCTATGGCTACACCTTC.

This rearrangement joins TRBV7-2 to TRBJ2-3; D call uncertain. Germline lookup yields CDR1 SGHTA and CDR2 FQGNSA. V dropped 1 base and J dropped 4 bases, with 9 bases sitting between them. This CDR3 has 14 amino acids. DNA for the CDR3: TGTGCCAGCAGCTTAGGCCTACCTCCAGATACGCAGTATTTT. It translates to CASSLGLPPDTQYF.